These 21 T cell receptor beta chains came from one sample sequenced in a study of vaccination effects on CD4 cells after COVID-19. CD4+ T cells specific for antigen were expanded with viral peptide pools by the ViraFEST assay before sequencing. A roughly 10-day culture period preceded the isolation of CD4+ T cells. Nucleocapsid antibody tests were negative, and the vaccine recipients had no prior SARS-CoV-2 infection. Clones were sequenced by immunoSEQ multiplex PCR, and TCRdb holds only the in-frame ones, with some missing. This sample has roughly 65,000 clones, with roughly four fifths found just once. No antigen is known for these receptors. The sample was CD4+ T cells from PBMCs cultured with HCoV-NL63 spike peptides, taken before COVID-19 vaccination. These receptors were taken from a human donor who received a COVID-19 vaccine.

CDR3 sequence reads: CASSDRSSYEQYV. The CDR3 DNA follows: TGTGCCAGCAGTGACAGGAGCTCCTACGAGCAGTACGTC. The gene calls are TRBV6-1 and TRBJ2-7; D is uncertain. The CDR3 consists of 13 residues. Looked up from germline, CDR1 is MNHNS and CDR2 is SASEGT. The germline V and J ends were trimmed by 3 bases and 0 bases, with 6 bases remaining between them.

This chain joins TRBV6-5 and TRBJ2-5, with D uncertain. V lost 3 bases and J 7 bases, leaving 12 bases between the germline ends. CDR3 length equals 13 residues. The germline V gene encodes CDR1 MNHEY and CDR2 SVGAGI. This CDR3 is CASSYGSETTQYF. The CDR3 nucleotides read TGTGCCAGCAGTTATGGCTCCGAGACGACCCAGTACTTC.

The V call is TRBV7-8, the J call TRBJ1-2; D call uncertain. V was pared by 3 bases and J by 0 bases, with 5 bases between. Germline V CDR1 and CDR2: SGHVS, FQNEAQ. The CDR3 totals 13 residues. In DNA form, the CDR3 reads TGTGCCAGCAGCTTTCAGTCTAACTATGGCTACACCTTC. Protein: CASSFQSNYGYTF.

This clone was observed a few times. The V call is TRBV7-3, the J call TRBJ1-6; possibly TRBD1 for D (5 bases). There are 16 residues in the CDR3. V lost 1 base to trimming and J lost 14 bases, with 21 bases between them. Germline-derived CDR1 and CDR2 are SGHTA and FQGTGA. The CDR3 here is CASSLNPPRNGGTLHF. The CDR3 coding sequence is TGTGCCAGCAGCTTAAATCCCCCCCGCAACGGGGGGACCCTCCACTTT.

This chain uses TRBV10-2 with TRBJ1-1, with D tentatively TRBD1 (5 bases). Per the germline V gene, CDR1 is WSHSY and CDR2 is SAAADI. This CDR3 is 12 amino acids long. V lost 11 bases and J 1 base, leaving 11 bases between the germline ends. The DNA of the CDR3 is TGCGCCTCATCCGGGGGGAACACTGAAGCTTTCTTT. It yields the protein CASSGGNTEAFF.

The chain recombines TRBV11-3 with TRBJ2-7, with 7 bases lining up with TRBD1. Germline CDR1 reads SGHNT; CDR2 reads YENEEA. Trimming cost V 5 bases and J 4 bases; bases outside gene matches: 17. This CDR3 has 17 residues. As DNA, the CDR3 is TGTGCCAGCAGCACCCCCGAGGGCGGACAGGCGAGTTACGAGCAGTACGTC. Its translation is CASSTPEGGQASYEQYV.

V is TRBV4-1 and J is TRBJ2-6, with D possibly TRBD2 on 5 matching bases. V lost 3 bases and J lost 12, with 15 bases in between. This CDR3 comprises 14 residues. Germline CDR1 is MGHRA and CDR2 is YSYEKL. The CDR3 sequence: CASSQPGSFAVLTF. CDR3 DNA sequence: TGCGCCAGCAGCCAGCCGGGATCCTTCGCCGTCCTGACTTTC.

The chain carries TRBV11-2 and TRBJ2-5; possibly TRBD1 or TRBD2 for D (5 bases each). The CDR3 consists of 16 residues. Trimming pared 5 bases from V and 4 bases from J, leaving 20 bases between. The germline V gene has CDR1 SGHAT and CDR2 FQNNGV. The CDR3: CASSPRDRGVPETQYF. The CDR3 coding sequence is TGTGCCAGCAGCCCAAGGGACCGAGGGGTTCCAGAGACCCAGTACTTC.

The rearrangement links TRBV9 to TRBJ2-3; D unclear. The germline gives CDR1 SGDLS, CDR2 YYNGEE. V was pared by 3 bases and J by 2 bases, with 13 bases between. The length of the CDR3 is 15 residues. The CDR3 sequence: CASSGGLLNTDTQYF. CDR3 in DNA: TGTGCCAGCAGCGGAGGCTTACTTAACACAGATACGCAGTATTTT.

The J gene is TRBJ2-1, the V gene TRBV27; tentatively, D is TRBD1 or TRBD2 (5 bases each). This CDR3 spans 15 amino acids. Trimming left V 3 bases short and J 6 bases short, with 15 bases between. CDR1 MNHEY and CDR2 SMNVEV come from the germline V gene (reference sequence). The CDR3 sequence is CASSFGAINANEQFF. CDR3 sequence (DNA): TGTGCCAGCAGTTTCGGGGCGATCAACGCCAATGAGCAGTTCTTC.

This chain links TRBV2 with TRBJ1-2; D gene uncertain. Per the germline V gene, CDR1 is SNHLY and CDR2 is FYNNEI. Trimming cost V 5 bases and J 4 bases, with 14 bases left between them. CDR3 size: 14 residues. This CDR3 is CASSPDTGGYGYTF. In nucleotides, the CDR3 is TGTGCCAGCAGTCCTGACACGGGTGGCTATGGCTACACCTTC.

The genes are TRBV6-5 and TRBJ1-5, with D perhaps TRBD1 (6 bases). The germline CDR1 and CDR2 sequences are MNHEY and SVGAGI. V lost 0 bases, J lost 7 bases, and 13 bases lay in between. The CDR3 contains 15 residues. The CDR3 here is CASSYSGGQRQPQHF. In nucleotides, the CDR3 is TGTGCCAGCAGTTACTCGGGGGGGCAGCGGCAGCCCCAGCATTTT.

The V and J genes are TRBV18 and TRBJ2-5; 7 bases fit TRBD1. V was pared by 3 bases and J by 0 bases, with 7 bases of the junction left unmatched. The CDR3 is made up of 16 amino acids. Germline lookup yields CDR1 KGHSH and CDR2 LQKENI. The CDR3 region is CASSPRPGQHQETQYF. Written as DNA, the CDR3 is TGTGCCAGCTCACCCCGACCGGGACAGCACCAAGAGACCCAGTACTTC.

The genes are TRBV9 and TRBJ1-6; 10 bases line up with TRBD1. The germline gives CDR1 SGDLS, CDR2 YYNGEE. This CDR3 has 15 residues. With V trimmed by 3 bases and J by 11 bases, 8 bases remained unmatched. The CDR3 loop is CASSATGTGVPPLHF. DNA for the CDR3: TGTGCCAGCAGCGCAACCGGGACAGGGGTACCACCCCTCCACTTT. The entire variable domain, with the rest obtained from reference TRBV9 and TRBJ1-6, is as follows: DSGVTQTPKHLITATGQRVTLRCSPRSGDLSVYWYQQSLDQGLQFLIQYYNGEERAKGNILERFSAQQFPDLHSELNLSSLELGDSALYFCASSATGTGVPPLHFGNGTRLTVT.

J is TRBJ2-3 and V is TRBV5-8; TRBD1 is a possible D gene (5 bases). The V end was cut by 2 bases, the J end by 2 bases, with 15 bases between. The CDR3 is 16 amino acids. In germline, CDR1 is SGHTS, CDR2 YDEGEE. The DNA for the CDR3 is TGTGCCAGCAGCTTCGTCGTCAGGGATATCACAGATACGCAGTATTTT. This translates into CASSFVVRDITDTQYF.

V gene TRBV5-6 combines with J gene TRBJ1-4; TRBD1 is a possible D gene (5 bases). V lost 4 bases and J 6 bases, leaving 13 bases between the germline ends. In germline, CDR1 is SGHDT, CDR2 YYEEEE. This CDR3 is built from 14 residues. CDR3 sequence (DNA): TGTGCCAGCAGCACGGGACTCGGGGATGAAAAACTGTTTTTT. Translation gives CASSTGLGDEKLFF.

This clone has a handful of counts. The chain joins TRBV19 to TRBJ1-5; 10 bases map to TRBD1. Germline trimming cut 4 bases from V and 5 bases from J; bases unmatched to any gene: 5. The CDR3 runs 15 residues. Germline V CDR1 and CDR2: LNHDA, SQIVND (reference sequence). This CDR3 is CASSTIGQGDQPQHF. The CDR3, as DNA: TGTGCCAGTAGTACCATTGGACAGGGGGATCAGCCCCAGCATTTT.

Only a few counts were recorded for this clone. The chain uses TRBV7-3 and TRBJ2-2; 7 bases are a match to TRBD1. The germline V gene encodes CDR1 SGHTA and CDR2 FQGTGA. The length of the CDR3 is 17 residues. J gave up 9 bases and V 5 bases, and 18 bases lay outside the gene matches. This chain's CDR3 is CASSPTSSTGFSRELFF. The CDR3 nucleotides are TGTGCCAGCAGCCCCACCTCCTCGACAGGGTTTTCCCGGGAGCTGTTTTTT.

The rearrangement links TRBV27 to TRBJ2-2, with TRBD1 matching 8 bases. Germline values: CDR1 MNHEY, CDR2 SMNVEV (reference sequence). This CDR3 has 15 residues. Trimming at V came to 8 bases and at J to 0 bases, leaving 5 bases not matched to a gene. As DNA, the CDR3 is TGTGCCAGCGGGGCAGGGGGCTCGAACACCGGGGAGCTGTTTTTT. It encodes CASGAGGSNTGELFF.

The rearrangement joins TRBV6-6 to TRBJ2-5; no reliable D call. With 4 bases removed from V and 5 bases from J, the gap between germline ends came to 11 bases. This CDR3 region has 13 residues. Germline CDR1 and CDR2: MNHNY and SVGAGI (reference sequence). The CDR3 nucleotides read TGTGCCAGCAGTTCCGGGTCTAGGGAGACCCAGTACTTC. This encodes CASSSGSRETQYF.

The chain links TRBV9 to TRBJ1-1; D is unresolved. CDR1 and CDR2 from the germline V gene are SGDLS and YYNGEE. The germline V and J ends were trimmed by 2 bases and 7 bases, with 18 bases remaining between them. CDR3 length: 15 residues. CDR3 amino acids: CASSVSPVGVNEAFF. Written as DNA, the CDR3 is TGTGCCAGCAGCGTTTCCCCTGTGGGTGTGAATGAAGCTTTCTTT.